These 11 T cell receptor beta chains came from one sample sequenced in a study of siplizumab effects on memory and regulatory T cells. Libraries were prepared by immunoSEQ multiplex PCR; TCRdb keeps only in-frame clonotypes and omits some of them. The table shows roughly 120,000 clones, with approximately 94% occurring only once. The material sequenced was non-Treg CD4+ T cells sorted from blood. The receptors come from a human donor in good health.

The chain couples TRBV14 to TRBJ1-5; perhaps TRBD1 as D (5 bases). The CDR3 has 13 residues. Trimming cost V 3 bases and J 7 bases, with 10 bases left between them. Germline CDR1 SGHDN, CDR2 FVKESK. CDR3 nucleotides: TGTGCCAGCAGCCAGGGGCTTTTCCAGCCCCAGCATTTT. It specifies CASSQGLFQPQHF.

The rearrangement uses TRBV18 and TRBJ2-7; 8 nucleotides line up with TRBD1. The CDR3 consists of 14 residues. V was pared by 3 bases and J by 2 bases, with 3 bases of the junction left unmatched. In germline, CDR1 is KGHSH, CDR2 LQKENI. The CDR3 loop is CASSPRDRTYEQYF. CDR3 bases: TGTGCCAGCTCACCTCGGGACAGGACCTACGAGCAGTACTTC.

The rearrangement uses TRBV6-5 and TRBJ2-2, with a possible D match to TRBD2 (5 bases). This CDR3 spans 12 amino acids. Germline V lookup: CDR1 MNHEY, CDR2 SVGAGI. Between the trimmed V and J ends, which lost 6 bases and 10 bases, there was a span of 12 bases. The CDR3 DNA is TGTGCCAGCAGCCGCCTTCGGGAGGAGCTGTTTTTT. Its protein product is CASSRLREELFF.

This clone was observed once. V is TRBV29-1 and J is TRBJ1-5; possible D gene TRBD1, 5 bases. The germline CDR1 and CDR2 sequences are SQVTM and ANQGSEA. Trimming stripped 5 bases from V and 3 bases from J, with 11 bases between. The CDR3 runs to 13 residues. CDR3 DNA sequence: TGCAGCGTTCTGGAGGGACTCAATCAGCCCCAGCATTTT. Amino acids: CSVLEGLNQPQHF.

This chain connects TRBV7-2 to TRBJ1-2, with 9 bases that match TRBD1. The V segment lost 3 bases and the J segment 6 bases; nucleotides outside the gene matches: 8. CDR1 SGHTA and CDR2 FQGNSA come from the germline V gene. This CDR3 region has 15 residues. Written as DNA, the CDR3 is TGTGCCAGCAGCTTTGGACAGGGGTACGCGGATGGCTACACCTTC. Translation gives CASSFGQGYADGYTF.

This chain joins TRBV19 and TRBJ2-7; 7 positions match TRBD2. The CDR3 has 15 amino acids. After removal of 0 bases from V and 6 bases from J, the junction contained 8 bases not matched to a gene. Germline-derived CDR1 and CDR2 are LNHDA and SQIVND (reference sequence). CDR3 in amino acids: CASSIEAGVVGEQYF. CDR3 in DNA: TGTGCCAGTAGTATAGAGGCGGGAGTGGTCGGCGAGCAGTACTTC.

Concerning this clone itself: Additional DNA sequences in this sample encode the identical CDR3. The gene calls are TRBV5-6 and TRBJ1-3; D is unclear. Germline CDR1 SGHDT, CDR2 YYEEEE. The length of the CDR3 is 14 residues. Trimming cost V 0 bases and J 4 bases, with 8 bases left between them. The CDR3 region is CASSLGARGNTIYF. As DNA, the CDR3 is TGTGCCAGCAGCTTGGGGGCGCGAGGAAACACCATATATTTT.

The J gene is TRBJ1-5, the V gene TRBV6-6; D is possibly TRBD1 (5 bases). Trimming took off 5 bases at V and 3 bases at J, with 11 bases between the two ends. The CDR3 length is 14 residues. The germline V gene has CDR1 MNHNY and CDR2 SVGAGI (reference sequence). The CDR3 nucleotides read TGTGCCAGCAGTATGGGGCGGATCAATCAGCCCCAGCATTTT. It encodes CASSMGRINQPQHF.

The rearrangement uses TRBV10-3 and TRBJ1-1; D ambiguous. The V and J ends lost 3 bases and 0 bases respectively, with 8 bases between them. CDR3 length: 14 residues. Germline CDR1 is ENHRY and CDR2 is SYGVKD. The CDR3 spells CAISEREVNTEAFF. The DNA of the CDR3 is TGTGCCATCAGTGAAAGGGAAGTGAACACTGAAGCTTTCTTT.

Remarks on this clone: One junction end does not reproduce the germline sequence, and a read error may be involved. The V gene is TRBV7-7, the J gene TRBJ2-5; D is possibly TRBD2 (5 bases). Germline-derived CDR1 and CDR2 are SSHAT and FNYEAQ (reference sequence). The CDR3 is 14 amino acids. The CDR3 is CASSGATPSETQYF. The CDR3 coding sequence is TGTGCTAGCAGCGGCGCCACCCCCTCGGAGACCCAGTACTTC.

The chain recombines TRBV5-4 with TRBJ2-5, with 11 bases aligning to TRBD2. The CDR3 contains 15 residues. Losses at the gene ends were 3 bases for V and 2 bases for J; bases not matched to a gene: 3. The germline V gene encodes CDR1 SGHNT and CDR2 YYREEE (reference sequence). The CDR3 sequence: CASSSRLAGQETQYF. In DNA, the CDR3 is TGTGCCAGCAGCTCCCGACTAGCGGGGCAAGAGACCCAGTACTTC.